This is a list of T cell receptor beta chains from one sample in a study of patients and donors after allogeneic stem cell transplantation. TCRdb called the RT-PCR reads again in MiXCR, with one record for every CDR3 protein. The sample contains about a million distinct CDR3 sequences, under 20% of which appear only once. The sequenced sample consisted of blood, either unsorted or a sorted T cell fraction (not recorded which). These receptors were obtained from a human donor who was either an allogeneic HSCT recipient or a stem cell or donor lymphocyte infusion donor (not recorded which). It is not recorded whose cells these are; they may come from a transplant donor. Both conserved end residues are trimmed from each CDR3.

J,V,CDR3
TRBJ2-2,TRBV20-1,SARDPRRELF
TRBJ2-3,TRBV7-2,ASSLVRTSSDTQY
TRBJ1-5,TRBV7-2,ASTNGTVRSQPQH
TRBJ1-6,TRBV18,ASSPLSTGRDSPLH
TRBJ1-4,TRBV4-1,ASSQVGAANEKLF
TRBJ1-1,TRBV7-9,ASSVMGAFTEAF
TRBJ2-3,TRBV9,ASSVEGPDTQY
TRBJ1-6,TRBV11-2,ASSLVRTRPRNSPLH
TRBJ2-7,TRBV5-1,ASSLVKSTGRYEQY
TRBJ1-6,TRBV6-1,ASRDRGRNSPLH
TRBJ2-4,TRBV2,ASRTGGENHNSKNIQY
TRBJ2-3,TRBV7-2,ASSQGQGGTDTQY
TRBJ1-1,TRBV6-5,ASSYSGAKAPNTEAF
TRBJ1-1,TRBV6-2/TRBV6-3,ATTGTATLEAF
TRBJ1-2,TRBV3-1,ASSQGRLVGYT
TRBJ2-3,TRBV24-1,ATSETGTQHTDTQY
TRBJ2-7,TRBV4-2,ASSPSETSGRAREQY
TRBJ2-7,TRBV12-3/TRBV12-4,ASSLKGQGAYEQY
TRBJ1-5,TRBV6-2/TRBV6-3,ASTQPNQPQH
TRBJ1-2,TRBV7-2,ASSATGGGYT
TRBJ1-2,TRBV27,ASSLVGGAGVT
TRBJ2-5,TRBV5-1,ASSLGGLWETQY
TRBJ2-7,TRBV10-3,AIGAGGAYEQY
TRBJ2-5,TRBV7-3,ASSFTGGGGQETQY
TRBJ2-7,TRBV20-1,SAYTQGSYEQY
TRBJ2-1,TRBV5-1,ASSSGAQTYNEQF
TRBJ2-7,TRBV12-3/TRBV12-4,ASSLTQDRIV
TRBJ2-2,TRBV20-1,SARSGPGELF
TRBJ1-4,TRBV9,ASSAWDRVEEKLF
TRBJ2-4,TRBV18,ASSPGTRDIQY
TRBJ1-6,TRBV7-3,ASSLPGSPLH
TRBJ2-1,TRBV9,ASSVFGGNGDEQF
TRBJ1-2,TRBV5-1,ASTGGPTSSNYGYT
TRBJ2-1,TRBV4-2,ASSTPPQGYNEQF
TRBJ2-1,TRBV7-9,ASSSLIAGGPYNEQF
TRBJ1-1,TRBV4-3,ASSQTWNTEAF
TRBJ1-1,TRBV29-1,SGRRGNTEAF
TRBJ2-4,TRBV29-1,SVADGVQNIQY
TRBJ2-7,TRBV12-3/TRBV12-4,ASSLAGRSHEQY
TRBJ2-1,TRBV27,ASSFGGRALGFGEQF
TRBJ2-2,TRBV5-1,ASSLSAGAYTGELF
TRBJ2-1,TRBV7-3,ASSQPPINYNEQF
TRBJ1-4,TRBV6-1,ASVYTGTNEKLF
TRBJ2-1,TRBV29-1,STLEGAYNEQF
TRBJ1-2,TRBV5-1,ASLPPGTDHYGYT
TRBJ1-2,TRBV3-1,ASSQGQGFYGYT
TRBJ2-1,TRBV12-3/TRBV12-4,ASSLSWGGLAGGGNEQF
TRBJ1-5,TRBV30,AWSVGTNYNQPQH
TRBJ2-7,TRBV29-1,SARVSATYEQY